This TCR beta chain was recovered during a study of memory CD4+ T cells and cytomegalovirus serostatus. Details on this clone: No antigen is known for it.

The sort gate was single viable CD3+CD4+CD8-CD45RO+ cells for memory CD4+ T cells. Serum IgG to CMV pp150, pp28, p38 and p52 defined serostatus. After thawing, CD4+ T cells were positively selected. Study-wide results and caveats: Suggested: most of the CMV-linked TCR signature lies in CD4+ memory cells.

Method: immunoSEQ multiplex PCR; TCRdb's copy keeps in-frame clones and lacks some. The sample shows some 52,000 clones, about 80% of them seen only once. The CDR3 runs 15 residues. The V end lost 0 bases, the J end lost 3 bases, and 10 bases lay between the germline ends. Germline loops: CDR1 SGHKS, CDR2 YYEKEE (reference sequence). Sequencing used memory CD4+ T cells from blood. The genes are TRBV5-5 and TRBJ1-5; no clear D gene. The sequence came from an adult in good health and CMV-seropositive. For the CDR3, the DNA is TGTGCCAGCAGCTTGGGCGCAGGAGTCAATCAGCCCCAGCATTTT. Its protein is CASSLGAGVNQPQHF.